The 18 T cell receptor beta chains below all came from one sample that was sequenced in a study of human T cells and chemical hapten exposure. Indicated time point: patch test 1, 2 weeks after DPC sensitization. Treatment described: therapeutic diphenylcyclopropenone sensitization with weekly scalp DPC. TCRdb used MiXCR to reprocess the RACE reads, holding one entry per CDR3 protein. The top ten clones hold about 2.2% of a sample with some 380,000 distinct CDR3 sequences, approximately 5.1% of them seen once. The input for sequencing was whole blood, taken in connection with sensitization to the hapten diphenylcyclopropenone (DPC). The receptor set was obtained from a woman aged 45-65 years with alopecia areata. Some clones in this sample may be carry-over from other donors' samples.

This clonotype was detected many times. V and J are TRBV7-2 and TRBJ2-5; the match to TRBD2 covers 15 bases. CDR1 is SGHTA, CDR2 FQGNSA, per germline. CDR3 length: 16 residues. J was trimmed by 4 bases and V by 5 bases; bases with no gene match: 5. The CDR3 loop is CASSRTSGGASETQYF. The CDR3 bases are TGTGCCAGCAGCCGGACTAGCGGGGGGGCCTCAGAGACCCAGTACTTC.

This clonotype has a handful of counts. This sequence joins TRBV18 and TRBJ2-1, with 10 bases aligning to TRBD2. CDR3 length equals 18 residues. CDR1 and CDR2 from the germline V gene are KGHSH and LQKENI. Germline trimming cut 3 bases from V and 6 bases from J; bases unmatched to any gene: 14. CDR3: CASSPLAGAALSGNEQFF. The CDR3, as DNA: TGTGCCAGCTCACCTCTAGCGGGGGCCGCCCTTAGCGGCAATGAGCAGTTCTTC. Using reference TRBV18 and TRBJ2-1 for the parts outside the CDR3, the full variable domain is NAGVMQNPRHLVRRRGQEARLRCSPMKGHSHVYWYRQLPEEGLKFMVYLQKENIIDESGMPKERFSAEFPKEGPSILRIQQVVRGDSAAYFCASSPLAGAALSGNEQFFGPGTRLTVL.

At least ten counts were recorded for this clonotype. This chain joins TRBV20-1 and TRBJ1-2; D is unclear. From germline, CDR1 is DFQATT and CDR2 SNEGSKA (reference sequence). The CDR3 covers 13 residues. V lost 0 bases and J lost 3, with 8 bases in between. The chain's CDR3 is CSARDQRDYGYTF. Written as DNA, the CDR3 is TGCAGTGCTAGAGATCAAAGGGACTATGGCTACACCTTC.

This clonotype showed up many times. This chain connects TRBV18 to TRBJ1-4, with 8 bases aligning to TRBD1. V lost 5 bases, J lost 8 bases, and 7 bases stayed unmatched. CDR3 length equals 14 residues. Germline lookup yields CDR1 KGHSH and CDR2 LQKENI. CDR3 loop: CASSYDRGQEKLFF. CDR3 sequence (DNA): TGTGCCAGCTCATACGACAGGGGACAGGAAAAACTGTTTTTT.

This chain joins TRBV9 and TRBJ2-1; 14 bases fit TRBD2. J lost 9 bases, V lost 2 bases, and 1 base had no gene match. CDR3 length equals 14 residues. Germline CDR1 is SGDLS and CDR2 is YYNGEE. CDR3 sequence reads: CASSVGTSGSEQFF. The CDR3 coding sequence is TGTGCCAGCAGCGTGGGGACTAGCGGGAGTGAGCAGTTCTTC.

This clonotype has ten or more counts. This chain's CDR3 is CASSFRDTAYEQYF. In DNA form, the CDR3 reads TGTGCCAGCAGTTTCCGGGACACCGCCTACGAGCAGTACTTC. The chain carries TRBV6-5 and TRBJ2-7, with a weak D call TRBD1 (6 bases). V shed 4 bases and J shed 2 bases, with 12 bases lying between them. CDR1 and CDR2 (germline): MNHEY, SVGAGI. The CDR3 length is 14 residues.

This clonotype was seen ten or more times. The V gene is TRBV13, the J gene TRBJ1-2; the match to TRBD1 covers 7 bases. Germline values: CDR1 PRHDT, CDR2 FYEKMQ (reference sequence). Unmatched junction bases numbered 7, after V lost 2 bases and J lost 1 base. The CDR3 has 16 amino acids. The CDR3: CASSLSLTGVNYGYTF. The CDR3 DNA reads as TGTGCCAGCAGCTTATCACTCACAGGGGTTAACTATGGCTACACCTTC.

This clonotype was detected only a few times. V and J are TRBV6-1 and TRBJ2-7; D perhaps matches TRBD1 (5 bases). Trimming took 10 bases from V and 5 from J, leaving 12 bases between them. From germline, CDR1 is MNHNS and CDR2 SASEGT. The CDR3 covers 11 residues. DNA for the CDR3: TGTGCCACTCTAGGGGAAGACGAGCAGTACTTC. Translation: CATLGEDEQYF.

In this sample, this clonotype turned up many times. This chain connects TRBV5-1 to TRBJ2-1, with TRBD1 matching over 8 bases. Germline V lookup: CDR1 SGHRS, CDR2 YFSETQ. The CDR3 runs to 15 residues. With V trimmed by 1 base and J by 5 bases, 5 bases remained unmatched. In nucleotides, the CDR3 is TGCGCCAGCAGCTTGAGTGGGACAGGTCACAATGAGCAGTTCTTC. This sequence encodes CASSLSGTGHNEQFF.

The chain carries TRBV28 and TRBJ2-3; D may correspond to TRBD1 or TRBD2 (6 bases each). The CDR3 length is 16 residues. Trimming pared 2 bases from V and 5 bases from J, leaving 17 bases between. Germline lookup yields CDR1 MDHEN and CDR2 SYDVKM. The CDR3 DNA reads as TGTGCCAGCAGTTTAAGGGGGGCAGGGGTCGGAGATACGCAGTATTTT. Its translation: CASSLRGAGVGDTQYF.

DNA of the CDR3: TGCGCCAGCAGCCAGGCCTACAGGGGTAGTTACGAGCAGTACTTC. Translated, it gives CASSQAYRGSYEQYF. This chain uses TRBV4-3 with TRBJ2-7, with 7 bases lining up with TRBD1. This CDR3 has 15 residues. The V segment lost 3 bases and the J segment 4 bases; nucleotides outside the gene matches: 9. CDR1 and CDR2 from the germline V gene are LGHNA and YSLEER.

This clonotype has a count of ten or more. The chain employs TRBV20-1 and TRBJ1-1, with 7 bases matching TRBD1. CDR1 DFQATT and CDR2 SNEGSKA come from the germline V gene (reference sequence). The CDR3 is made up of 13 amino acids. The junction had 6 bases not matched to a gene; V was cut back by 6 bases and J by 2 bases. CDR3 region: CSAAGTENTEAFF. The CDR3 nucleotides are TGCAGTGCGGCCGGGACAGAAAACACTGAAGCTTTCTTT.

This clonotype has more than one count but fewer than ten. This chain links TRBV30 with TRBJ1-1; D unclear. The CDR3 is made up of 11 amino acids. V lost 4 bases and J lost 6, with 9 bases in between. The germline V gene has CDR1 GTSNPN and CDR2 SVGIG (reference sequence). The CDR3 sequence: CAWNHNPEAFF. The CDR3 DNA is TGTGCCTGGAATCATAACCCTGAAGCTTTCTTT.

The gene calls are TRBV20-1 and TRBJ2-3, with D maybe TRBD1 (5 bases). Germline V gene data show CDR1 as DFQATT and CDR2 as SNEGSKA (reference sequence). There are 14 residues in the CDR3. V was clipped by 6 bases and J by 3 bases, with 16 bases between them. CDR3 in amino acids: CSAPTRVGTDTQYF. The CDR3 coding sequence is TGCAGTGCCCCTACCAGGGTAGGAACAGATACGCAGTATTTT.

With respect to this clonotype: It may be a read error: a sequence one base away is much more abundant. The chain has TRBV18 and TRBJ2-7; a possible D gene is TRBD1 (6 bases). CDR3 length: 16 residues. Germline V gene data show CDR1 as KGHSH and CDR2 as LQKENI. CDR3 protein: CASSSLDRTYDYERYF. The DNA for the CDR3 is TGTGCCAGCTCATCCCTCGACAGGACCTACGACTACGAGCGGTACTTC.

This chain joins TRBV28 and TRBJ2-7, with 7 bases that match TRBD1. Germline V lookup: CDR1 MDHEN, CDR2 SYDVKM. With 2 bases clipped from V and 3 bases from J, the junction kept 10 bases outside the gene matches. The CDR3 totals 16 residues. The CDR3 is CASSLTLAGGSYEQYF. In DNA form, the CDR3 reads TGTGCCAGCAGTTTAACCCTCGCAGGGGGAAGCTACGAGCAGTACTTC.

This clonotype was detected many times. Here the CDR3 DNA reads TGTGCCAGCAGCAACGAGAGAGGGACACGAGTTAATTCACCCCTCCACTTT. As protein: CASSNERGTRVNSPLHF. The genes are TRBV21-1 and TRBJ1-6; the table's D gene call, TRBD1, was not cross checked with the DNA. TRBV21-1 is an annotated pseudogene. The CDR3 spans 17 residues.

This clonotype was counted ten times or more. The CDR3 protein is CASSASGITDTQYF. DNA for the CDR3: TGTGCCAGCAGCGCTAGCGGGATCACAGATACGCAGTATTTT. This sequence joins TRBV6-2 or TRBV6-3 and TRBJ2-3, with TRBD2 matching 9 bases. Germline-derived CDR1 and CDR2 are MNHEY and SVGEGT. Trimming at V came to 6 bases and at J to 2 bases, leaving 3 bases not matched to a gene. CDR3 size: 14 residues.